These 3 T cell receptor beta chains were sequenced from one sample in a study of blood T cell repertoires in COVID-19. The method was immunoSEQ multiplex PCR; TCRdb's version includes in-frame clones alone and lacks a portion of them. The repertoire has more than 150,000 clones, approximately 87% of them found once; the top ten carry 0.88%. The sequencing input was peripheral blood. Receptors originate from a woman aged 18-35 years who had recovered from COVID-19.

The V and J genes are TRBV11-2 and TRBJ2-1; D not resolved. There are 13 residues in the CDR3. The V gene's germline CDR1 is SGHAT and CDR2 FQNNGV. V lost 2 bases and J 9 bases, leaving 11 bases between the germline ends. The CDR3 sequence: CASSLILGGEQFF. The CDR3 nucleotides are TGTGCCAGCAGCTTAATCCTAGGTGGTGAGCAGTTCTTC.

The chain combines TRBV4-1 with TRBJ2-4; D might be TRBD1 (6 bases). The CDR3 is 17 amino acids. Germline CDR1 is MGHRA and CDR2 is YSYEKL. The V end lost 0 bases, the J end lost 5 bases, and 17 bases lay between the germline ends. As DNA, the CDR3 is TGCGCCAGCAGCCAAGACTTACTACAGGGCCCCCAAAACATTCAGTACTTC. Protein product: CASSQDLLQGPQNIQYF.

This chain uses TRBV7-2 with TRBJ2-2; 10 nucleotides agree with TRBD2. This CDR3 region has 16 residues. Looked up from germline, CDR1 is SGHTA and CDR2 is FQGNSA. V shed 3 bases, J shed 8 bases, and the junction held 9 bases outside the gene matches. CDR3 DNA: TGTGCCAGCAGCTTGGGCTCAGCGGGAGGGGAGGGGGAGCTGTTTTTT. The encoded protein is CASSLGSAGGEGELFF.